This T cell receptor (beta chain) came from a study of cytomegalovirus exposure and HLA in healthy donors. The overall study: HLA-typed donors were the source of about 85 million unique TCRs held in an early data release.

General observations from the study: Association of a missense DCLRE1C variant with TCR beta V- and J-gene trimming was reported in a later analysis. Most TCR sequences were seen very rarely across donors, but some public TCRs occurred in many.

CDR3 length: 16 residues. Germline CDR1 is SGDLS and CDR2 is YYNGEE. For this clone: Its antigen remains unknown. A junction end diverges from the germline sequence, so it may reflect a read error.

It was with 60 Vbeta and 13 Jbeta primers that the PCR ran. How the authors handled the data: In a later analysis, the count reached 80 million or so unique TCR beta chains, with roughly 12 million shared. Using immunoSEQ multiplex PCR, the repertoire was profiled, and TCRdb retains in-frame clones only, with some absent. The V and J calls and the clone size are those of that table, but D and trimming were determined from the DNA. The table includes more than 95,000 clones, 64% detected once. Sequencing input: PBMCs. The clonotype comes from a man aged 55 to 70 in good health and CMV-seronegative. This chain joins TRBV9 and TRBJ2-7; D may be TRBD1 (6 bases). Here the CDR3 reads CASSPERTVSLYGQYF. As DNA, the CDR3 is TGTGCCAGCAGCCCGGAAAGGACAGTATCCCTCTACGGGCAGTACTTC.